A single sample gave rise to the 28 T cell receptor beta chains below, sequenced in a study of cytomegalovirus exposure and HLA in healthy donors. 60 Vbeta and 13 Jbeta primers were used in PCR. The method was immunoSEQ multiplex PCR; TCRdb's version includes in-frame clones alone and lacks a portion of them. The profile covers 150,000 to 250,000 clones, with about four fifths appearing a single time and around 1.6% taken by the ten largest. Sequenced input: PBMCs. All receptors derive from a girl aged 10 to 17 in good health and CMV-seropositive.

The chain employs TRBV10-1 and TRBJ1-2; D is uncertain. The CDR3 runs to 15 residues. V dropped 0 bases and J dropped 8 bases, with 16 bases sitting between them. The V gene's germline CDR1 is WNHNN and CDR2 SYGVQD (reference sequence). CDR3 in DNA: TGCGCCAGCAGTGAGTCGCGGGATCTCCGAGGGGGCTACACCTTC. It codes for CASSESRDLRGGYTF.

The chain has TRBV29-1 and TRBJ1-2; 9 bases align to TRBD1. The CDR3 runs to 12 residues. The V and J ends lost 6 bases and 5 bases, in that order; junction bases with no gene match: 4. The germline CDR1 and CDR2 sequences are SQVTM and ANQGSEA. The CDR3 DNA reads TGCAGCGTCGGGGACAGGGATTATGGCTACACCTTC. Translated: CSVGDRDYGYTF.

The gene calls are TRBV25-1 and TRBJ1-4; D is uncertain. V dropped 5 bases and J dropped 8 bases, with 12 bases sitting between them. The CDR3 spans 13 residues. CDR1 is MGHDK, CDR2 SYGVNS, per germline. CDR3 DNA: TGTGCCAGCAGTTGGTGGTCAGCGGAAAAACTGTTTTTT. Translated, it gives CASSWWSAEKLFF.

The chain links TRBV7-2 to TRBJ2-7; D gene uncertain. V was cut by 5 bases and J by 0 bases, with 11 bases left in between. CDR1 and CDR2 from the germline V gene are SGHTA and FQGNSA. The CDR3 consists of 14 residues. This CDR3 reads CASSILRSSYEQYF. In nucleotides, the CDR3 is TGTGCCAGCAGCATTCTACGGAGCTCCTACGAGCAGTACTTC.

This clone has a count of ten or more. The chain links TRBV25-1 to TRBJ1-1; the D gene is possibly TRBD1 (5 bases). The CDR3 spans 18 residues. The germline CDR1 and CDR2 sequences are MGHDK and SYGVNS. The ends were cut back, 4 bases at V and 3 bases at J, with 24 bases in the middle. The chain's CDR3 is CASSGASLDKGYHTEAFF. Here the CDR3 DNA reads TGTGCCAGCAGTGGGGCCTCTCTGGACAAGGGGTACCACACTGAAGCTTTCTTT. The whole variable domain, filled in from reference TRBV25-1 and TRBJ1-1, reads EADIYQTPRYLVIGTGKKITLECSQTMGHDKMYWYQQDPGMELHLIHYSYGVNSTEKGDLSSESTVSRIRTEHFPLTLESARPSHTSQYLCASSGASLDKGYHTEAFFGQGTRLTVV.

V and J are TRBV5-6 and TRBJ2-7; D perhaps matches TRBD1 (5 bases). Germline values: CDR1 SGHDT, CDR2 YYEEEE. The CDR3 is 15 residues long. V was trimmed by 2 bases and J by 2 bases, leaving 14 bases between them. The CDR3 loop reads CASSFRFVTAYEQYF. As DNA, the CDR3 is TGTGCCAGCAGCTTTCGGTTTGTGACAGCCTACGAGCAGTACTTC. Full variable domain (remainder filled in from reference TRBV5-6 and TRBJ2-7): DAGVTQSPTHLIKTRGQQVTLRCSPKSGHDTVSWYQQALGQGPQFIFQYYEEEERQRGNFPDRFSGHQFPNYSSELNVNALLLGDSALYLCASSFRFVTAYEQYFGPGTRLTVT.

The chain employs TRBV15 and TRBJ2-7; D is undetermined. CDR3 length: 13 residues. V was pared by 1 base and J by 7 bases, with 11 bases between. The germline V gene encodes CDR1 LNHNV and CDR2 YYDKDF (reference sequence). CDR3: CATSRAQAREQYF. The CDR3, as DNA: TGTGCCACCAGCAGAGCGCAGGCCAGAGAGCAGTACTTC.

The chain is built from TRBV27 and TRBJ2-2, with 7 positions matching TRBD1. V gave up 2 bases and J gave up 1 base; unmatched junction bases: 1. The CDR3 length is 15 residues. From germline, CDR1 is MNHEY and CDR2 SMNVEV (reference sequence). This CDR3 reads CASSLGTVNTGELFF. CDR3 DNA: TGTGCCAGCAGTTTAGGGACAGTGAACACCGGGGAGCTGTTTTTT.

This clone was observed a handful of times. The chain combines TRBV11-3 with TRBJ2-7, with TRBD1 matching 10 bases. Germline assignment: CDR1 SGHNT and CDR2 YENEEA. V trimming: 0 bases; J trimming: 2 bases; junction bases outside the gene matches: 1. This CDR3 is built from 15 residues. The CDR3 sequence: CASSLDGTGAYEQYF. DNA of the CDR3: TGTGCCAGCAGCTTAGACGGGACAGGGGCCTACGAGCAGTACTTC.

The gene calls are TRBV10-3 and TRBJ2-2, with D perhaps matching TRBD1 (5 bases). Germline lookup yields CDR1 ENHRY and CDR2 SYGVKD. The CDR3 runs to 14 residues. The CDR3 sequence is CATTDTANTGELFF. For the CDR3, the DNA is TGTGCTACGACGGACACAGCGAACACCGGGGAGCTGTTTTTT.

V usage is TRBV7-9 and J usage is TRBJ2-7; TRBD2 is a possible D gene (6 bases). The germline CDR1 and CDR2 sequences are SEHNR and FQNEAQ (reference sequence). The length of the CDR3 is 14 residues. V was pared by 7 bases and J by 0 bases, with 13 bases between. For the CDR3, the DNA is TGTGCCAGCAATCCGGGACTGAGCTCCTACGAGCAGTACTTC. It codes for CASNPGLSSYEQYF.

The J gene is TRBJ2-7, the V gene TRBV18; 7 nucleotides agree with TRBD1. From germline, CDR1 is KGHSH and CDR2 LQKENI. V was pared by 3 bases and J by 6 bases, with 8 bases of the junction left unmatched. CDR3 length equals 14 residues. DNA for the CDR3: TGTGCCAGCTCACCGGCGACAGGGCTTGGCGAGCAGTACTTC. Translating it yields CASSPATGLGEQYF.

DNA for the CDR3: TGTGCCAGCAGCGTTCGTGACAGGGACCATCAGCCCCAGCATTTT. It yields the protein CASSVRDRDHQPQHF. V usage is TRBV9 and J usage is TRBJ1-5, with 7 bases aligning to TRBD1. From germline, CDR1 is SGDLS and CDR2 YYNGEE. Trimming at V came to 2 bases and at J to 5 bases, leaving 7 bases not matched to a gene. The CDR3 is made up of 15 amino acids.

The chain uses TRBV7-6 and TRBJ2-2, with D maybe TRBD1 (5 bases). Looked up from germline, CDR1 is SGHVS and CDR2 is FNYEAQ. V lost 5 bases, J lost 0 bases, and 10 bases lay in between. This CDR3 spans 15 amino acids. The CDR3 sequence: CASSDGRANTGELFF. CDR3 sequence (DNA): TGTGCCAGCAGCGATGGCAGGGCGAACACCGGGGAGCTGTTTTTT.

The gene calls are TRBV5-1 and TRBJ1-5, with 8 bases fitting TRBD1. The CDR3 sequence is 15 residues long. Germline V gene data show CDR1 as SGHRS and CDR2 as YFSETQ. With 3 bases clipped from V and 1 base from J, the junction kept 3 bases outside the gene matches. CDR3 coding DNA: TGCGCCAGCAGCTGGCAGGGGGCCAGCAATCAGCCCCAGCATTTT. Translation gives CASSWQGASNQPQHF. Full variable domain (outside the CDR3, taken from reference TRBV5-1 and TRBJ1-5): KAGVTQTPRYLIKTRGQQVTLSCSPISGHRSVSWYQQTPGQGLQFLFEYFSETQRNKGNFPGRFSGRQFSNSRSEMNVSTLELGDSALYLCASSWQGASNQPQHFGDGTRLSIL.

The rearrangement joins TRBV9 to TRBJ2-1; possible D gene TRBD2, 7 bases. Between the trimmed V and J ends, which lost 0 bases and 4 bases, there was a span of 11 bases. CDR3 size: 15 residues. The germline gives CDR1 SGDLS, CDR2 YYNGEE. CDR3 in DNA: TGTGCCAGCAGCGTAGGAGGGGGGGGATACAATGAGCAGTTCTTC. This gives the protein CASSVGGGGYNEQFF. The entire variable domain, with the rest obtained from reference TRBV9 and TRBJ2-1, is as follows: DSGVTQTPKHLITATGQRVTLRCSPRSGDLSVYWYQQSLDQGLQFLIQYYNGEERAKGNILERFSAQQFPDLHSELNLSSLELGDSALYFCASSVGGGGYNEQFFGPGTRLTVL.

V gene TRBV19 combines with J gene TRBJ2-1; 7 nucleotides align to TRBD2. Germline V gene data show CDR1 as LNHDA and CDR2 as SQIVND (reference sequence). V shed 7 bases and J 3 bases; nucleotides not matched to a gene: 12. This CDR3 contains 16 residues. The CDR3 spells CASTGGRGPVYNEQFF. For the CDR3, the DNA is TGTGCCAGTACCGGGGGGAGGGGTCCGGTCTACAATGAGCAGTTCTTC.

CDR3 region: CASSLSPPGGAEDTQYF. Written as DNA, the CDR3 is TGTGCCAGCAGCCTCAGCCCACCGGGGGGGGCAGAAGATACGCAGTATTTT. This chain connects TRBV9 to TRBJ2-3, with TRBD2 matching over 8 bases. The CDR3 extends over 17 amino acids. With V trimmed by 4 bases and J by 5 bases, 15 bases remained unmatched. Germline V gene lookup returns CDR1 SGDLS and CDR2 YYNGEE.

Concerning this clone itself: Mismatch with germline at one junction end may stem from a read error. The V gene is TRBV14, the J gene TRBJ2-5; D may be TRBD1 (6 bases). Germline CDR1 SGHDN, CDR2 FVKESK. The CDR3 is 15 amino acids. The CDR3 sequence is CASSLRRTAFSIENF. CDR3 nucleotide sequence: TGTGCCAGCAGCCTAAGGAGGACAGCTTTCAGCATAGAAAACTTC.

The chain recombines TRBV4-2 with TRBJ2-4, with 9 positions matching TRBD2. The trim removed 0 bases at V and 6 bases at J, leaving 12 bases unmatched. The germline V gene encodes CDR1 LGHNA and CDR2 YNFKEQ. CDR3 length equals 18 residues. The CDR3 loop reads CASSQDPPSGGRGNIQYF. The DNA for the CDR3 is TGTGCCAGCAGCCAAGATCCCCCCAGCGGGGGGCGCGGAAACATTCAGTACTTC.

The V and J genes are TRBV7-2 and TRBJ1-2; TRBD1 aligns across 7 bases. V gave up 3 bases and J gave up 4 bases; unmatched junction bases: 2. Germline CDR1 reads SGHTA; CDR2 reads FQGNSA. The CDR3 loop spans 13 amino acids. The CDR3 coding sequence is TGTGCCAGCAGCTTTGACAGGGCCTATGGCTACACCTTC. Amino acids: CASSFDRAYGYTF.

This clone was recorded only once. CDR3 protein: CASSPNPGLANGYTF. In DNA form, the CDR3 reads TGTGCCAGCAGCCCAAACCCCGGGTTGGCCAATGGCTACACCTTC. The genes are TRBV7-6 and TRBJ1-2; no definite D call. The CDR3 totals 15 residues. CDR1 and CDR2 (germline): SGHVS, FNYEAQ. V was clipped by 5 bases and J by 6 bases, with 19 bases between them. Drawing the rest from reference TRBV7-6 and TRBJ1-2, the complete variable domain is GAGVSQSPRYKVTKRGQDVALRCDPISGHVSLYWYRQALGQGPEFLTYFNYEAQQDKSGLPNDRFSAERPEGSISTLTIQRTEQRDSAMYRCASSPNPGLANGYTFGSGTRLTVV.

The CDR3 nucleotides are TGTGCCAGCAGCCCGGGACTAGCCCGGGAGACCCAGTACTTC. It is translated as CASSPGLARETQYF. The chain is built from TRBV7-9 and TRBJ2-5; 9 bases agree with TRBD2. This CDR3 has 14 amino acids. The J segment lost 5 bases and the V segment lost 5 bases, leaving 6 bases of the junction unmatched. Germline assignment: CDR1 SEHNR and CDR2 FQNEAQ (reference sequence).

The J gene is TRBJ2-7, the V gene TRBV10-2; 7 bases fit TRBD2. V trimming: 0 bases; J trimming: 0 bases; junction bases outside the gene matches: 2. CDR3 length equals 15 residues. The germline V gene has CDR1 WSHSY and CDR2 SAAADI. The CDR3 DNA is TGCGCCAGCAGTGAGTCGGGGGGGAGCTCCTACGAGCAGTACTTC. The encoded protein is CASSESGGSSYEQYF.

The DNA for the CDR3 is TGTGCCAGCAGCCCCGACTGGGGGGAGCAGCCCCAGCATTTT. Its translation: CASSPDWGEQPQHF. The chain joins TRBV9 to TRBJ1-5; weak D call: TRBD1 (5 bases). The germline CDR1 and CDR2 sequences are SGDLS and YYNGEE. The CDR3 consists of 14 residues. Trimming removed 4 bases from V and 7 bases from J, with 15 bases in between. Drawing the rest from reference TRBV9 and TRBJ1-5, the complete variable domain is DSGVTQTPKHLITATGQRVTLRCSPRSGDLSVYWYQQSLDQGLQFLIQYYNGEERAKGNILERFSAQQFPDLHSELNLSSLELGDSALYFCASSPDWGEQPQHFGDGTRLSIL.

The chain combines TRBV19 with TRBJ1-4; D remains unclear. This CDR3 region has 11 residues. The germline CDR1 and CDR2 sequences are LNHDA and SQIVND (reference sequence). The V gene lost 7 bases and the J gene lost 13 bases, with 13 bases spanning the gap. CDR3 nucleotide sequence: TGTGCCAGTAACAGTCATTATGGACTGTTTTTT. Translation gives CASNSHYGLFF.

J is TRBJ1-2 and V is TRBV9; 9 bases fit TRBD1. CDR1 and CDR2 from the germline V gene are SGDLS and YYNGEE. The V and J ends lost 0 bases and 5 bases, in that order; junction bases with no gene match: 11. The CDR3 is 17 residues long. CDR3 region: CASSVVVGTGGDYGYTF. DNA for the CDR3: TGTGCCAGCAGCGTAGTCGTAGGAACAGGGGGCGATTATGGCTACACCTTC.

The chain couples TRBV5-1 to TRBJ2-6; D ambiguous. Germline CDR1 and CDR2: SGHRS and YFSETQ. This CDR3 has 17 amino acids. The V end was cut by 4 bases, the J end by 1 base, with 15 bases between. The CDR3 sequence is CASSDPGSSSGANVLTF. Written as DNA, the CDR3 is TGCGCCAGCAGCGATCCGGGTTCTTCTTCTGGGGCCAACGTCCTGACTTTC.